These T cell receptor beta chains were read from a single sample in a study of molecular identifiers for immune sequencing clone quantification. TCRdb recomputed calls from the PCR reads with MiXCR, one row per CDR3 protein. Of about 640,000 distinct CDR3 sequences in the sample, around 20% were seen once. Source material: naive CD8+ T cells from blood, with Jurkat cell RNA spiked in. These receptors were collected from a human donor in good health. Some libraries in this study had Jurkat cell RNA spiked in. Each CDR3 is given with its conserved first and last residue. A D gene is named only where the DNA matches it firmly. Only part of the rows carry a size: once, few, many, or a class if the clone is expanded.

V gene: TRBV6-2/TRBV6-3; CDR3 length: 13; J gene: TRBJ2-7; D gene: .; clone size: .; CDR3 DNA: TGTGCCAGCAGTTACGACTACTCCTACGTGCAGTACTTC; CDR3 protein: CASSYDYSYVQYF
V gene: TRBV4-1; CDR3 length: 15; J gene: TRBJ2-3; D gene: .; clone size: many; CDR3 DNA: TGCGCCAGCAGCCAAGATGGGGGCGGCACAGATACGCAGTATTTT; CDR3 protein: CASSQDGGGTDTQYF
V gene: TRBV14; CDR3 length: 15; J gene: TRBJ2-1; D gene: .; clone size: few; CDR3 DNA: TGTGCCAGCAGCCAAGGGGGGCTAGGCGGGGGTGAGCAGTTCTTC; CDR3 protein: CASSQGGLGGGEQFF
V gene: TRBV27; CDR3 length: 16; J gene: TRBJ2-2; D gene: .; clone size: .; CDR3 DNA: TGTGCCAGCAGTTCCACGCCCGGGAGAACGACCGGGGAGCTGTTTTTT; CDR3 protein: CASSSTPGRTTGELFF
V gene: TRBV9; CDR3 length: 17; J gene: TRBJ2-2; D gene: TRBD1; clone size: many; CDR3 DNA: TGTGCCAGCCAAAACGCCCAAGGACAGGCTAACACCGGGGAGCTGTTTTTT; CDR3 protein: CASQNAQGQANTGELFF
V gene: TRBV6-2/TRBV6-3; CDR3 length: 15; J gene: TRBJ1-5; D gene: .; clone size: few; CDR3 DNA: TGTGCCAGCAGTTTTGGGGCAGGACCCAATCAGCCCCAGCATTTT; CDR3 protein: CASSFGAGPNQPQHF
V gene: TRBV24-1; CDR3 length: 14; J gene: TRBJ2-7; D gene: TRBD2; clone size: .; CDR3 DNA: TGTGCCACCAGTGATGGGACTAGGTCCTACGAGCAGTACTTC; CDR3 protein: CATSDGTRSYEQYF
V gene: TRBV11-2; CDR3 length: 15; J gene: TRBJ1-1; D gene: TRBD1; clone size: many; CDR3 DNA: TGTGCCAGCAGTCAAACAGGGGGACGAGACACTGAAGCTTTCTTT; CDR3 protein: CASSQTGGRDTEAFF
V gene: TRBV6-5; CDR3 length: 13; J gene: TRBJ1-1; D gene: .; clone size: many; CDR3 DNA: TGTGCCAGCAGTTATGGACGTTACACTGAAGCTTTCTTT; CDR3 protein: CASSYGRYTEAFF
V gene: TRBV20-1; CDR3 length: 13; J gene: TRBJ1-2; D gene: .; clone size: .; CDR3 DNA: TGCAGTGCCGGACAGCCTGACTCCTATGGCTACACCTTC; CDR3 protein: CSAGQPDSYGYTF
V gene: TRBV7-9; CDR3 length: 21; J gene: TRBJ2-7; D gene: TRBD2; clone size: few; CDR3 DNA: TGTGCCAGCAGCTTAACTGGACTAGCGGGGCTTACCGCCATGCTCTCCTACGAGCAGTACTTC; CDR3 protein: CASSLTGLAGLTAMLSYEQYF
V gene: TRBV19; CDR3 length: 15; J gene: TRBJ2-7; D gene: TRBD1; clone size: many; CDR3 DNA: TGTGCCAGTAGTCCGAGGACAGGGATTGAAGTTGAGCAGTACTTC; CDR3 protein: CASSPRTGIEVEQYF
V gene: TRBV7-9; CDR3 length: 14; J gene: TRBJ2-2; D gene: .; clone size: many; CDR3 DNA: TGTGCCAGCAGCTTTGGACTTAACACCGGGGAGCTGTTTTTT; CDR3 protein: CASSFGLNTGELFF
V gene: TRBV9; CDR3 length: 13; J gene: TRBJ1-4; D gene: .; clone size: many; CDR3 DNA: TGTGCCAGCAGCGGGGACAACCAGGAAAAACTGTTTTTT; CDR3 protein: CASSGDNQEKLFF
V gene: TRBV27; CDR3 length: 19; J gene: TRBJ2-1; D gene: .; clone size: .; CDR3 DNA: TGTGCCGGCAGTTTGGCCCCCCGGGTGGGGGGCGGACGATACAATGAGCAGTTCTTC; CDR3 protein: CAGSLAPRVGGGRYNEQFF
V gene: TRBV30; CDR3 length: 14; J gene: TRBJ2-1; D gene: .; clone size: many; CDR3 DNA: TGTGCCTGGAGTGTAGGGGGGGCGTACAATGAGCAGTTCTTC; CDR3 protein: CAWSVGGAYNEQFF
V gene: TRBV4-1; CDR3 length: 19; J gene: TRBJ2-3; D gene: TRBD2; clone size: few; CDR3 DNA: TGCGCCAGCAGCCCGGGACTAGCGGGAGGGCCGGGGGCCGGAGATACGCAGTATTTT; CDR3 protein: CASSPGLAGGPGAGDTQYF
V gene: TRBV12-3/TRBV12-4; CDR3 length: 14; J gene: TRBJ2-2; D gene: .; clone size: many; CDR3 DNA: TGTGCCAGCCCTAAGAACACCAACACCGGGGAGCTGTTTTTT; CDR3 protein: CASPKNTNTGELFF
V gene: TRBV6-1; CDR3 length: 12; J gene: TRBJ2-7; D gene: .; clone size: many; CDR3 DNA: TGTGCCAGCAGTGAGGGAGGCTACGAGCAGTACTTC; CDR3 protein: CASSEGGYEQYF
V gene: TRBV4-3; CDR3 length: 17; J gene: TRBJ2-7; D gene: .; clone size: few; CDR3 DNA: TGCGCCAGCAGCCAAGACGCAATCGGTGTAGCGGCGGGCGAGCAGTACTTC; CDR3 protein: CASSQDAIGVAAGEQYF
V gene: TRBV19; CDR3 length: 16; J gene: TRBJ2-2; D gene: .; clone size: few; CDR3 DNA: TGTGCCAGTAGTAAGGAGGGGCCGATGAACACCGGGGAGCTGTTTTTT; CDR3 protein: CASSKEGPMNTGELFF
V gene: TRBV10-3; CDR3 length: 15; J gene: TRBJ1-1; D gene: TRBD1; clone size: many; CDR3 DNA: TGTGCCATCAGTGAAGCAGGGGGCCCCGACACTGAAGCTTTCTTT; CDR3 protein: CAISEAGGPDTEAFF
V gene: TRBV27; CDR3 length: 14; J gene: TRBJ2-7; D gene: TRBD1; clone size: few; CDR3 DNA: TGTGCCAGCAGTCCTTTGGGACAGGGATACGAGCAGTACTTC; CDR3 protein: CASSPLGQGYEQYF
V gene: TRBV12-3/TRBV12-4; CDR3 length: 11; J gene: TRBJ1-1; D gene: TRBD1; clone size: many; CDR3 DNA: TGTGCCAGCAGTACTGGGACAGGGCTTTTCTTT; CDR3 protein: CASSTGTGLFF
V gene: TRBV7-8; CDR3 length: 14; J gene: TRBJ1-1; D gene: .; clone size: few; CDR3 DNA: TGTGCCAGCAGCTCTGGACACCTGAACACTGAAGCTTTCTTT; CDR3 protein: CASSSGHLNTEAFF
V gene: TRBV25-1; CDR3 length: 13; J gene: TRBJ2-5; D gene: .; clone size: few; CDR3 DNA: TGTGCCAGCAGCGGTGACAGTCAAGAGACCCAGTACTTC; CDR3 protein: CASSGDSQETQYF
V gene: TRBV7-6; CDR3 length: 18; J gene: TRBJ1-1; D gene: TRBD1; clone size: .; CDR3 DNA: TGTGCCAGCAGCCGCTCCAGACAGGGGGCCGCCCGGGACACTGAAGCTTTCTTT; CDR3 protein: CASSRSRQGAARDTEAFF
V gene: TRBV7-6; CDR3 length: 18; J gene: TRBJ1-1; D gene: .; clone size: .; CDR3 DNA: TGTGCCAGCAGCGCGCCTAGGGACAATACAGGGAAGAACACTGAAGCTTTCTTT; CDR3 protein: CASSAPRDNTGKNTEAFF
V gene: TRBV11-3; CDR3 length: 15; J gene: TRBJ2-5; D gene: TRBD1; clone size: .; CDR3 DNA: TGTGCCAGCAGCCTGGGGACAGGGGTTATGGAGGCCCAGTACTTC; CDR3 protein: CASSLGTGVMEAQYF
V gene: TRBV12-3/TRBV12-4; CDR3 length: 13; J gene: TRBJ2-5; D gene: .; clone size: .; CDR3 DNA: TGTGCCGGCAGTTCAGGCGACGTAAGGGCCCAGTACTTC; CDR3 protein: CAGSSGDVRAQYF
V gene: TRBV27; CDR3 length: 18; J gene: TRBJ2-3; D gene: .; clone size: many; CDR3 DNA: TGTGCCAGCAGTTTGCAAGGGGGGCCAACACCGATGGGAGATACGCAGTATTTT; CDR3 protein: CASSLQGGPTPMGDTQYF
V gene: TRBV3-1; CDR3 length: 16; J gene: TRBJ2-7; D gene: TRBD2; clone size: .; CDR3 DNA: TGTGCCAGCAGCACGGGACTAGCGGGGGGTTTGCGCGAGCAGTACTTC; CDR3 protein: CASSTGLAGGLREQYF
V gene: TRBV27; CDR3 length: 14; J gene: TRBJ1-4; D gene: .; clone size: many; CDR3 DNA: TGTGCCAGCAGCCTACACGAGCCTAATGAAAAACTGTTTTTT; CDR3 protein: CASSLHEPNEKLFF
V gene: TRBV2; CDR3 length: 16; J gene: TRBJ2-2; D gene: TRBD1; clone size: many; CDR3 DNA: TGTGCCAGCAGTTCTAGGACAGGGCGGAACACCGGGGAGCTGTTTTTT; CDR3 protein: CASSSRTGRNTGELFF
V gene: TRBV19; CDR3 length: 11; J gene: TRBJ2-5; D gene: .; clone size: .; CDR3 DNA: TGTGCCAGTAGTATGGGACAGACCCAGTACTTC; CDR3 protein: CASSMGQTQYF
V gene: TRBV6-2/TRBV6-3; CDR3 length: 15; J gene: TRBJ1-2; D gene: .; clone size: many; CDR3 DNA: TGTGCCAGCAGTCCCGACAGGCCCCTCTTCTATGGCTACACCTTC; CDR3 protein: CASSPDRPLFYGYTF
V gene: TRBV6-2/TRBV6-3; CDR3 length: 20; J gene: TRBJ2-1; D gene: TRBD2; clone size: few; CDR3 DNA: TGTGCCAGCAGTTTCCCCCCTGCTAGCGGGAAGGTAGGAGCCTACAATGAGCAGTTCTTC; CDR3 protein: CASSFPPASGKVGAYNEQFF
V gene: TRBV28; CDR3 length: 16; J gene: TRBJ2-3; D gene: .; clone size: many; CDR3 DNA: TGTGCCAGCAGCTCCCGCACCAGCGAATGGACAGATACGCAGTATTTT; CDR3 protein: CASSSRTSEWTDTQYF
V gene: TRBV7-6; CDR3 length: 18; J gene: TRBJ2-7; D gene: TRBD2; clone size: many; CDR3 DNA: TGTGCCAGCAGCCAACAGTTTGGAGGGACTAGCGGGTCCTACGAGCAGTACTTC; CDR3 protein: CASSQQFGGTSGSYEQYF
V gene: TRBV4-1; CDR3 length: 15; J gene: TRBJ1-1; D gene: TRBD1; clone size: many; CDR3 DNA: TGCGCCAGCAACCAAAGACAGGGGAAGAACACTGAAGCTTTCTTT; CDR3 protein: CASNQRQGKNTEAFF
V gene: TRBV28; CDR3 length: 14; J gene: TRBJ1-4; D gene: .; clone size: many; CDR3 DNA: TGTGCCAGCAGTTTTGCAGGGGATAATGAAAAACTGTTTTTT; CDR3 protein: CASSFAGDNEKLFF
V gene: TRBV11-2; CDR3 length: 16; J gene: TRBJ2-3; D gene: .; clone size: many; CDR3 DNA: TGTGCCAGCAGCTTAGGCCCCGGGGGGCCCACAGATACGCAGTATTTT; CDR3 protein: CASSLGPGGPTDTQYF
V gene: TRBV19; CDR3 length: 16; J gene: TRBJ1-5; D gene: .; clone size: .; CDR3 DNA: TGTGCCAGTAGTCCCGGGATAGGGTATAGCAATCAGCCCCAGCATTTT; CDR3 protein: CASSPGIGYSNQPQHF
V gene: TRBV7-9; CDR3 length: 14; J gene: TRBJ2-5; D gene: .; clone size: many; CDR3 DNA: TGTGCCAGCAGCTTAGGTCTAGCCCAAGAGACCCAGTACTTC; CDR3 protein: CASSLGLAQETQYF